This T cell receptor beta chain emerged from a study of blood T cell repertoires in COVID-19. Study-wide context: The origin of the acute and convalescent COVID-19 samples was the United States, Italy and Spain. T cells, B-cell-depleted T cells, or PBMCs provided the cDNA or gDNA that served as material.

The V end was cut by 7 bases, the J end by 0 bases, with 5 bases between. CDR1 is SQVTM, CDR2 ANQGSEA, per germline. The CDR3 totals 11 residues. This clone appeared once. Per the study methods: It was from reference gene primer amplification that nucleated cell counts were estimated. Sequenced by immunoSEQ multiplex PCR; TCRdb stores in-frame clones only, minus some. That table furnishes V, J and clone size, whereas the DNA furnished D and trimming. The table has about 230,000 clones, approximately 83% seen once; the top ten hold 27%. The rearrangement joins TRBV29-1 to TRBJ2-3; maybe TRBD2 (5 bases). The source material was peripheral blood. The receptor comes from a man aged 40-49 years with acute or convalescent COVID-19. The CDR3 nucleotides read TGCAGCGGGACTAGCACAGATACGCAGTATTTT. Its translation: CSGTSTDTQYF.